This entry lists 13 T cell receptor beta chains sequenced from one sample in a study of T-cell memory formation after mild COVID-19. In TCRdb, the 5' RACE reads were re-called with MiXCR into one record per CDR3 protein. The sample includes about 390,000 distinct CDR3 sequences, approximately 16% of them seen just once. The sample comprised PBMCs or a T cell subset sorted from them (not recorded which). Receptors originate from a man aged 18 to 29 who had mild COVID-19 (a few samples of this study predate the infection). Cell type and time point are not known.

This chain links TRBV5-5 with TRBJ2-2; D perhaps matches TRBD2 (6 bases). Germline V gives CDR1 SGHKS, CDR2 YYEKEE (reference sequence). This CDR3 has 14 residues. V was shortened by 1 base and J by 7 bases, with 11 bases between the two germline ends. CDR3 residues: CASSLWSAGGELFF. The CDR3 DNA reads as TGTGCCAGCAGCTTGTGGTCAGCGGGCGGGGAGCTGTTTTTT.

This clonotype was seen only a few times. The CDR3 DNA sequence: TGTGCCAGTAGTTTGGGGCCAGGGAATTCACCCCTCCACTTT. This gives the protein CASSLGPGNSPLHF. This chain connects TRBV19 to TRBJ1-6; D may be TRBD1 (5 bases). The germline V gene encodes CDR1 LNHDA and CDR2 SQIVND (reference sequence). The CDR3 is made up of 14 amino acids. V was trimmed by 5 bases and J by 7 bases, leaving 12 bases between them. The full variable domain, its missing parts supplied by reference TRBV19 and TRBJ1-6, is DGGITQSPKYLFRKEGQNVTLSCEQNLNHDAMYWYRQDPGQGLRLIYYSQIVNDFQKGDIAEGYSVSREKKESFPLTVTSAQKNPTAFYLCASSLGPGNSPLHFGNGTRLTVT.

This clonotype was recorded a few times. The CDR3 protein is CASSYGPSGNYEQYV. DNA for the CDR3: TGTGCCAGCAGTTACGGGCCTAGCGGAAACTACGAGCAGTACGTC. The V call is TRBV6-2 or TRBV6-3, the J call TRBJ2-7, with 7 positions matching TRBD2. Germline loops: CDR1 MNHEY, CDR2 SVGEGT. The ends lost 2 bases at V and 3 bases at J; junction bases unmatched: 7. The CDR3 contains 15 residues.

This clonotype turned up a few times. The chain couples TRBV4-3 to TRBJ1-5; D unresolved. V was cut by 0 bases and J by 4 bases, with 10 bases left in between. CDR3 length: 15 amino acids. Germline V lookup: CDR1 LGHNA, CDR2 YSLEER. This CDR3 is CASSQEEGLNQPQHF. DNA for the CDR3: TGCGCCAGCAGCCAAGAAGAGGGCCTAAATCAGCCCCAGCATTTT.

The chain links TRBV11-1 to TRBJ2-3; TRBD1 might be the D (5 bases). Germline CDR1 SGHAT, CDR2 FQDESV (reference sequence). This CDR3 spans 16 amino acids. The germline V and J ends were trimmed by 4 bases and 1 base, with 15 bases remaining between them. The CDR3 loop is CASSSWGSLGTDTQYF. CDR3 DNA sequence: TGTGCCAGCAGCTCTTGGGGCAGCTTGGGCACAGATACGCAGTATTTT.

A few counts support this clonotype. This rearrangement joins TRBV27 to TRBJ1-4; possible D gene TRBD1, 5 bases. The CDR3 consists of 16 residues. Trimming took off 6 bases at V and 1 base at J, with 15 bases between the two ends. The germline CDR1 and CDR2 sequences are MNHEY and SMNVEV (reference sequence). The CDR3, as DNA: TGTGCCAGCAGCTGGGACTCCCGGGGAACTAATGAAAAACTGTTTTTT. It yields the protein CASSWDSRGTNEKLFF.

The chain has TRBV5-4 and TRBJ1-1; D gene unclear. This CDR3 is built from 16 residues. The germline gives CDR1 SGHNT, CDR2 YYREEE (reference sequence). V was pared by 4 bases and J by 5 bases, with 21 bases between. The CDR3 sequence: CASSPDYGSTVTEAFF. CDR3 DNA sequence: TGTGCCAGCAGCCCGGATTATGGCAGCACGGTAACTGAAGCTTTCTTT.

This clonotype was found a few times. V usage is TRBV20-1 and J usage is TRBJ1-2; D not resolved. This CDR3 has 11 amino acids. Germline loops: CDR1 DFQATT, CDR2 SNEGSKA (reference sequence). Trimming pared 5 bases from V and 3 bases from J, leaving 7 bases between. CDR3 bases: TGCAGTGCTTGGACGGACTATGGCTACACCTTC. Its translation is CSAWTDYGYTF.

J is TRBJ1-1 and V is TRBV5-1; D is perhaps TRBD1 (6 bases). The V end lost 4 bases, the J end lost 1 base, and 14 bases lay between the germline ends. The CDR3 loop spans 15 amino acids. The V gene's germline CDR1 is SGHRS and CDR2 YFSETQ. As DNA, the CDR3 is TGCGCCAGCAGCGACAACAGGGTAGGGAACACTGAAGCTTTCTTT. Amino acid sequence: CASSDNRVGNTEAFF.

The chain couples TRBV12-3 or TRBV12-4 to TRBJ1-1; perhaps TRBD1 as D (6 bases). V lost 6 bases to trimming and J lost 11 bases, with 13 bases between them. CDR3 length: 11 amino acids. The CDR3: CASSPGGAAFF. In DNA, the CDR3 is TGTGCCAGCAGCCCCGGGGGGGCGGCTTTCTTT.

The gene calls are TRBV6-2 or TRBV6-3 and TRBJ1-2; no reliable D call. V gave up 6 bases and J gave up 4 bases, with 15 bases separating them. Germline lookup yields CDR1 MNHEY and CDR2 SVGEGT. The CDR3 runs to 14 residues. CDR3 in DNA: TGTGCCAGCAGCGACCAGATTTTGGGCTATGGCTACACCTTC. Its translation is CASSDQILGYGYTF.

The V and J genes are TRBV7-3 and TRBJ2-3; the D is unclear. CDR1 SGHTA and CDR2 FQGTGA come from the germline V gene. This CDR3 spans 13 amino acids. V was pared by 3 bases and J by 3 bases, with 7 bases between. DNA for the CDR3: TGTGCCAGCAGCTTTACAGAAACAGATACGCAGTATTTT. It specifies CASSFTETDTQYF.

The chain has TRBV9 and TRBJ2-7; D is tentatively TRBD1 or TRBD2 (5 bases each). CDR1 and CDR2 from the germline V gene are SGDLS and YYNGEE. The ends were cut back, 4 bases at V and 3 bases at J, with 17 bases in the middle. There are 15 residues in the CDR3. The CDR3 nucleotides read TGTGCCAGCAGCCCCTCCCGGGACGATTACTACGAGCAGTACTTC. Amino acid sequence: CASSPSRDDYYEQYF.